This T cell receptor beta chain was profiled in a study of T cell responses to AZD1222 COVID-19 vaccine. A remark on this clone: Its antigen is as yet unknown.

Points from the study as a whole: Repertoires were obtained only post-peak T cell response. At 160-218 and 743-854, vaccine-associated CD4 TCRs were dominant, and they spanned spike.

Profiled with immunoSEQ multiplex PCR; TCRdb holds only in-frame clones, not every one. The data hold roughly 65,000 clones, with around four fifths observed a single time. This CDR3 region has 13 residues. In germline, CDR1 is SGHRS, CDR2 YFSETQ. Trimming left V 5 bases short and J 7 bases short, with 13 bases between. Source: peripheral blood, taken 28 days after the second AZD1222 dose. The receptor comes from an adult who received the AZD1222 COVID-19 vaccine. The chain joins TRBV5-1 to TRBJ2-1; perhaps TRBD2 as D (7 bases). Written as DNA, the CDR3 is TGCGCCAGCAGAGTGGGGGGGCCAAATGAGCAGTTCTTC. It translates to CASRVGGPNEQFF.